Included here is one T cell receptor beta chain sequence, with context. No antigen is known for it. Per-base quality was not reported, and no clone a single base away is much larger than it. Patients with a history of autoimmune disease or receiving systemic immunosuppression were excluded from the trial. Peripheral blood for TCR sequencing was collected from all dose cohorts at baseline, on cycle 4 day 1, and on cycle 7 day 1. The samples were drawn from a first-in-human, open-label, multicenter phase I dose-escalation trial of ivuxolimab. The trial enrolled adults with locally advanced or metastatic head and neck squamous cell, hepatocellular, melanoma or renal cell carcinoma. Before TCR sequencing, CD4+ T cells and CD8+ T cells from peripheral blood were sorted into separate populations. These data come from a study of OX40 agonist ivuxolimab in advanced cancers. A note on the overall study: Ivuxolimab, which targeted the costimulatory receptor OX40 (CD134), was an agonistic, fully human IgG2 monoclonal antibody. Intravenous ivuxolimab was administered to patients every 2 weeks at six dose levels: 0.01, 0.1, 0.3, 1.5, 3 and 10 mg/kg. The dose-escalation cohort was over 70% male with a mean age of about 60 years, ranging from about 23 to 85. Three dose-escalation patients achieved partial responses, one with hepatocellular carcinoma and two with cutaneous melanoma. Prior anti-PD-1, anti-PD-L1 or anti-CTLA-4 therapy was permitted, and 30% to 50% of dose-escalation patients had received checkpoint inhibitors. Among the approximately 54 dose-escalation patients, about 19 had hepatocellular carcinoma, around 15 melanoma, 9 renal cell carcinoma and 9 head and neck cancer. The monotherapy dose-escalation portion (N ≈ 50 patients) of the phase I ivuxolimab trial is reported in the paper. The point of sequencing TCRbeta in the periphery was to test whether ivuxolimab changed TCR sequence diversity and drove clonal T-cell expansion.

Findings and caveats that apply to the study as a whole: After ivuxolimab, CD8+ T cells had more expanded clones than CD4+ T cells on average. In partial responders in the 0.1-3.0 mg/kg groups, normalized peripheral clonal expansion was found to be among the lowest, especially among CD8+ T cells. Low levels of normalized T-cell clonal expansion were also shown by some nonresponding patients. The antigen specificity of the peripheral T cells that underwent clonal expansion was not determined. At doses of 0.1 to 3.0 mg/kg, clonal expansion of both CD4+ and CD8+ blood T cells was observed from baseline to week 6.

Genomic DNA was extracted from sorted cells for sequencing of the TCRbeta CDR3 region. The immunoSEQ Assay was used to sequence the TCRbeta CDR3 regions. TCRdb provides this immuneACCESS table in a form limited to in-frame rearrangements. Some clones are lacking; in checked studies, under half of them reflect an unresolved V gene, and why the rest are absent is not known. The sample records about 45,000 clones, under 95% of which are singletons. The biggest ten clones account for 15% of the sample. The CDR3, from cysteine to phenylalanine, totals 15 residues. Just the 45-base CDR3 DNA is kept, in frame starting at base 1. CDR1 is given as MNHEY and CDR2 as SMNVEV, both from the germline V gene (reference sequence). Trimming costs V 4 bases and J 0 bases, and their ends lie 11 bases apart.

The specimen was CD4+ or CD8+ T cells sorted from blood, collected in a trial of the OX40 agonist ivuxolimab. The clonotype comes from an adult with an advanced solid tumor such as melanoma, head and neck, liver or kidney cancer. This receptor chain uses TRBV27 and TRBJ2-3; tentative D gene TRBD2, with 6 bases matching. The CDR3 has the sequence CASSWEASSTDTQYF. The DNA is TGTGCCAGCAGTTGGGAGGCCTCTAGCACAGATACGCAGTATTTT.